The clone carrying this T cell receptor (beta chain) was counted once. The target antigen is unknown. Study findings and constraints: Tumor memory CD4+ T cell TCR gene usage clustered with blood and lymph node memory CD4+ cells and lymph node naive CD4+ cells.

Germline loops: CDR1 DFQATT, CDR2 SNEGSKA (reference sequence). The ends were cut back, 3 bases at V and 3 bases at J, with 6 bases in the middle. The CDR3 totals 11 residues. Constant-region reverse primers amplified full-length variable regions, followed by semi-nested Nested Universal Primer A PCR. MiXCR, applied by TCRdb to the 5' RACE reads, yields one record per CDR3 protein. Among under 45,000 distinct CDR3 sequences listed, roughly 31% were seen once. Source material: tumor-infiltrating memory CD4+ T cells sorted from the breast tumor. Regarding subset: memory CD4+ T cells, CD4+CD45RO+CD25-. The sequence was collected from a female donor with breast cancer. V gene TRBV20-1 combines with J gene TRBJ2-7; D remains ambiguous. CDR3 bases: TGCAGTGCTAGTACCGTCTACGAGCAGTACTTC. Translation gives CSASTVYEQYF.